These T cell receptor beta chains were read from a single sample in a study of T cells expressing NK-cell markers. TCRdb reworked the 5' RACE reads into one entry per CDR3 protein, no DNA. This sample's clone table lists about 30,000 distinct CDR3 sequences. The sample taken for sequencing was blood T cells: a sorted CD56 or NKG2C T cell subset, CD4+ or CD8+ T cells, or bulk PBMC T cells (not recorded which). The source is a woman between 18 and 69 years old in good health. CDR3s include the opening cysteine and the closing phenylalanine or tryptophan.

TRBV9,TRBJ2-3,CASSAAGGHPTQYF
TRBV5-5,TRBJ2-5,CASSPPGEETQYF
TRBV7-9,TRBJ2-7,CASSTSRDRPHEQYF
TRBV5-5,TRBJ2-7,CASSFHYRQTYEQYF
TRBV27,TRBJ2-7,CASSLASSYEQYF
TRBV5-1,TRBJ2-3,CASSPRLEGDTQYF
TRBV13,TRBJ2-7,CASSSDAYEQYF
TRBV5-1,TRBJ2-3,CASSAGTRGGDTQYF
TRBV29-1,TRBJ2-7,CSVEDGTEIAPEQYF
TRBV4-1,TRBJ1-1,CASSRRGMNTEAFF
TRBV4-1,TRBJ1-1,CASSQEGGTGGRGEAFF
TRBV7-9,TRBJ2-1,CASSQGPNEQFF
TRBV4-1,TRBJ2-7,CASSQVAGSGSYEQYF
TRBV12-3/TRBV12-4,TRBJ2-7,CASSDRSYEQYF
TRBV7-3,TRBJ2-1,CASSLFALAGGGADEQFF
TRBV11-2,TRBJ2-3,CASSLVQTPSNTDTQYF
TRBV27,TRBJ2-1,CASSLWGNEQFF
TRBV11-2,TRBJ2-7,CASSTSGLFYEQYF
TRBV2,TRBJ2-3,CASSDKDTQYF
TRBV2,TRBJ2-7,CASRAGTVYEQYF
TRBV20-1,TRBJ2-3,CSARGGVGAYFTDTQYF
TRBV5-6,TRBJ2-2,CASSRTPGGELFF
TRBV5-1,TRBJ1-1,CASSPPGIMNTEAFF
TRBV6-1,TRBJ1-2,CASSPYADEGYYGYTF
TRBV7-9,TRBJ1-6,CASSPTEGPSHF
TRBV4-1,TRBJ1-1,CASSQAPGQSANTEAFF
TRBV5-1,TRBJ2-7,CASSSDSRDGYEQYF
TRBV25-1,TRBJ2-5,CASSDPRAEQTQYF
TRBV4-2,TRBJ2-1,CASSQGGYNEQFF
TRBV12-3/TRBV12-4,TRBJ1-2,CASSSTGHGYTF
TRBV5-1,TRBJ1-1,CASSTWAPGTEAFF
TRBV29-1,TRBJ2-5,CSGLGDREETQYF
TRBV2,TRBJ2-2,CASREPGSANTGELFF
TRBV27,TRBJ1-2,CASSTAVNIPIYGYTF
TRBV15,TRBJ1-1,CATSRVSGKAFF
TRBV7-2,TRBJ2-5,CASSRGQSYQETQYF
TRBV29-1,TRBJ2-7,CSVEMAGLLYEQYF
TRBV15,TRBJ2-1,CATSRDLVNEQFF
TRBV7-9,TRBJ2-3,CASSAGWTSEADTQYF
TRBV27,TRBJ2-1,CASSLWRGGGDNEQFF
TRBV7-8,TRBJ2-1,CASSLAEVWQGPPHNEQFF
TRBV12-3/TRBV12-4,TRBJ1-5,CASSLGRESGQPQHF
TRBV12-3/TRBV12-4,TRBJ2-5,CASSPGLAGGQETQYF
TRBV5-1,TRBJ2-1,CASSLSPLAGLGGYNEQFF
TRBV20-1,TRBJ2-7,CSARETGYYEQYF
TRBV18,TRBJ1-4,CASSPETEVELFF
TRBV29-1,TRBJ2-7,CSVGQENYEQYF
TRBV9,TRBJ2-7,CASSAGGQLAYEQYF
TRBV6-1,TRBJ2-6,CASSEEVGVGANVLTF
TRBV6-1,TRBJ2-7,CASSESEGRGRQYF
TRBV4-1,TRBJ1-5,CASSQGGGPDQHQHF
TRBV28,TRBJ2-7,CASSGTSGTPPYEQYF
TRBV5-1,TRBJ2-2,CASSGGQGPGELFF